This is a list of T cell receptor beta chains from one sample in a study of blood T cells in healthy people across ages. Each CDR3 protein gets one entry after TCRdb re-called the 5' RACE reads with MiXCR. The data show about 1 million distinct CDR3 sequences, around 43% seen once. Sequencing was done on a sample of blood. These receptor sequences come from an older woman in good health. CDR3s include the opening cysteine and the closing phenylalanine or tryptophan. Fields, in order: D gene, J gene, V gene, clone size, CDR3 DNA, CDR3 protein. D genes are given only for firm matches. A clone size is listed for some rows: how often the clone was seen (once, few, many), or a class if it is expanded.

d_call: TRBD1
j_call: TRBJ1-6
v_call: TRBV3-1
clone_size: .
cdr3_nt: TGTGCCAGCAGCGGGGACAGGGGCTCACCCCTCCACTTT
cdr3_aa: CASSGDRGSPLHF

d_call: .
j_call: TRBJ2-3
v_call: TRBV21-1
clone_size: .
cdr3_nt: TGTGCCAGCTCTAAGCAGGGGATAGCAGATACGCAGTATTTT
cdr3_aa: CASSKQGIADTQYF

d_call: TRBD1
j_call: TRBJ1-2
v_call: TRBV20-1
clone_size: .
cdr3_nt: TGCAGTGCGACCGGGACAGGGCACTATGGCTACACCTTC
cdr3_aa: CSATGTGHYGYTF

d_call: .
j_call: TRBJ2-7
v_call: TRBV7-2
clone_size: few
cdr3_nt: TGTGCCAGCAGACAAGGGCTTAGCTCCTACGAGCAGTACTTC
cdr3_aa: CASRQGLSSYEQYF

d_call: .
j_call: TRBJ1-1
v_call: TRBV12-3/TRBV12-4
clone_size: .
cdr3_nt: TGTGCCAGCAGTACAAGAATCCGGAACACTGAAGCTTTCTTT
cdr3_aa: CASSTRIRNTEAFF

d_call: .
j_call: TRBJ2-1
v_call: TRBV6-2/TRBV6-3
clone_size: .
cdr3_nt: TGTGCCAGCAGTTACTCGCACCCACGCTCCTACAATGAGCAGTTCTTC
cdr3_aa: CASSYSHPRSYNEQFF

d_call: TRBD2
j_call: TRBJ2-3
v_call: TRBV5-4
clone_size: few
cdr3_nt: TGTGCCAGCAGCTCGACTAGCGGGAGGGTCAAGGAGTATTTT
cdr3_aa: CASSSTSGRVKEYF

d_call: .
j_call: TRBJ2-5
v_call: TRBV10-2
clone_size: .
cdr3_nt: TGCGCCAGCAGTGAGTACAGCCAAGAGACCCAGTACTTC
cdr3_aa: CASSEYSQETQYF

d_call: TRBD1
j_call: TRBJ2-1
v_call: TRBV5-4
clone_size: once
cdr3_nt: TGTGCCAGCAGGGACAGGGTCTACAATGAGCAGTTCTTC
cdr3_aa: CASRDRVYNEQFF

d_call: .
j_call: TRBJ2-7
v_call: TRBV11-2
clone_size: few
cdr3_nt: TGTGCCAGCAGCGAACGGGCTACAGGTCTCTACGAGCAGTACTTC
cdr3_aa: CASSERATGLYEQYF

d_call: TRBD2
j_call: TRBJ2-2
v_call: TRBV2
clone_size: .
cdr3_nt: TGTGCCAGCAGTGAGTCTGGACTAGCGGGAGTTGTCACCGGGGAGCTGTTTTTT
cdr3_aa: CASSESGLAGVVTGELFF

d_call: .
j_call: TRBJ2-4
v_call: TRBV6-7
clone_size: few
cdr3_nt: TGTGCCAGCAGTTACCGAGGGGTAGCCAAAAACATTCAGTACTTC
cdr3_aa: CASSYRGVAKNIQYF

d_call: TRBD2
j_call: TRBJ2-7
v_call: TRBV3-1
clone_size: .
cdr3_nt: TGTGCCAGCAGCCAAGTTTTAAAGCGGGGGTCCTACGAGCAGTACTTC
cdr3_aa: CASSQVLKRGSYEQYF

d_call: .
j_call: TRBJ1-1
v_call: TRBV27
clone_size: .
cdr3_nt: TGTGCCAGCAGTTTAGTTCCAACAAGGGGGTTGGGCGCGGCTTTCTTT
cdr3_aa: CASSLVPTRGLGAAFF

d_call: TRBD2
j_call: TRBJ2-1
v_call: TRBV20-1
clone_size: .
cdr3_nt: TGCAGTGCGACGAAACCGGGACTAGAGAGGGAGACCCAGTTCTTC
cdr3_aa: CSATKPGLERETQFF

d_call: TRBD2
j_call: TRBJ2-1
v_call: TRBV4-2
clone_size: .
cdr3_nt: TGTGCCAGCAGCGCTAGGACTAGCGGGAGTTACAATGAGCAGTTCTTC
cdr3_aa: CASSARTSGSYNEQFF

d_call: TRBD1
j_call: TRBJ2-4
v_call: TRBV7-3
clone_size: many
cdr3_nt: TGTGCCAGCAGCCGGGACAGAACGATTCAGTACTTC
cdr3_aa: CASSRDRTIQYF

d_call: .
j_call: TRBJ2-7
v_call: TRBV12-3/TRBV12-4
clone_size: .
cdr3_nt: TGTGCCAGCAAGCCAACTGGGACAATTCAATACGAGCAGTACTTC
cdr3_aa: CASKPTGTIQYEQYF

d_call: TRBD2
j_call: TRBJ2-7
v_call: TRBV6-2/TRBV6-3
clone_size: .
cdr3_nt: TGTGCCAGCAGTTTGTTAGCGGGGAGGCTGAGGGAGCAGTACTTC
cdr3_aa: CASSLLAGRLREQYF

d_call: TRBD1
j_call: TRBJ2-3
v_call: TRBV20-1
clone_size: few
cdr3_nt: TGCAGTGCCACCGGGACAGGAGGTGGAAGTAGCGAGGATACGCAGTATTTT
cdr3_aa: CSATGTGGGSSEDTQYF

d_call: .
j_call: TRBJ2-3
v_call: TRBV3-1
clone_size: .
cdr3_nt: TGTTCCCGCAAAGGACAGCCGAGCACAGATACGCAGTATTTT
cdr3_aa: CSRKGQPSTDTQYF

d_call: .
j_call: TRBJ1-5
v_call: TRBV7-9
clone_size: .
cdr3_nt: TGTGCCAGCAGCTTCGGGGCCGACTATAGCAATCAGCCCCAGCATTTT
cdr3_aa: CASSFGADYSNQPQHF

d_call: TRBD1
j_call: TRBJ2-1
v_call: TRBV11-1
clone_size: .
cdr3_nt: TGTGCCAGCAGCTCCGGGACAGGGGTCCCCTCCTACAATGAGCAGTTCTTC
cdr3_aa: CASSSGTGVPSYNEQFF

d_call: .
j_call: TRBJ2-5
v_call: TRBV6-5
clone_size: .
cdr3_nt: TGTGCCAGCAGTTACTCAAGGGGATCGGAGACCCAGTACTTC
cdr3_aa: CASSYSRGSETQYF

d_call: .
j_call: TRBJ2-5
v_call: TRBV27
clone_size: .
cdr3_nt: TGTGCCAGCAGTTTATCGCGAATTAAAGAGACCCAGTACTTC
cdr3_aa: CASSLSRIKETQYF

d_call: TRBD1
j_call: TRBJ2-7
v_call: TRBV5-6
clone_size: .
cdr3_nt: TGTGCCAGCACACCGACAGGGCGGGCCTACGAGCAGTACTTC
cdr3_aa: CASTPTGRAYEQYF

d_call: .
j_call: TRBJ2-7
v_call: TRBV12-3/TRBV12-4
clone_size: .
cdr3_nt: TGTGCCAGCAGTTTAGCCCAGATGAGGGCCGAGCAGTACTTC
cdr3_aa: CASSLAQMRAEQYF

d_call: .
j_call: TRBJ2-5
v_call: TRBV5-1
clone_size: .
cdr3_nt: TGCGCCAGCAGCCCCGGGACCCCACAGGGAGAGACCCAGTACTTC
cdr3_aa: CASSPGTPQGETQYF

d_call: .
j_call: TRBJ2-5
v_call: TRBV27
clone_size: few
cdr3_nt: TGTGCCAGCAGCCCCCCTTGCCTAGAAGAGACCCAGTACTTC
cdr3_aa: CASSPPCLEETQYF

d_call: .
j_call: TRBJ2-1
v_call: TRBV20-1
clone_size: .
cdr3_nt: TGCAGTGCTAGATTTAAGGGGGGTGAGCAGTTCTTC
cdr3_aa: CSARFKGGEQFF

d_call: .
j_call: TRBJ2-3
v_call: TRBV20-1
clone_size: few
cdr3_nt: TGCAGTGCTCGGACCGGGGGATGGGCTACGCAGTATTTT
cdr3_aa: CSARTGGWATQYF

d_call: .
j_call: TRBJ1-3
v_call: TRBV13
clone_size: .
cdr3_nt: TGTGCCAGCAGCGACCAGAGCTCTGGAAACACCATATATTTT
cdr3_aa: CASSDQSSGNTIYF

d_call: .
j_call: TRBJ1-1
v_call: TRBV29-1
clone_size: few
cdr3_nt: TGCAGCGTTGACGGGTTGATGAACACTGAAGCTTTCTTT
cdr3_aa: CSVDGLMNTEAFF